Presented here are 31 T cell receptor beta chains from one specimen sequenced in a study of OX40 agonist ivuxolimab in advanced cancers. Assay: immunoSEQ multiplex PCR; the TCRdb copy retains only in-frame clones and omits some. The table shows more than 60,000 clones, with around 94% occurring only once. The material sequenced was CD4+ or CD8+ T cells sorted from blood, taken in a trial of the OX40 agonist ivuxolimab. These receptors all stem from an adult with an advanced solid tumor such as melanoma, head and neck, liver or kidney cancer.

The chain has TRBV27 and TRBJ1-5; D not certain. Germline V lookup: CDR1 MNHEY, CDR2 SMNVEV (reference sequence). V was shortened by 4 bases and J by 4 bases, with 11 bases between the two germline ends. The CDR3 runs 14 residues. The CDR3 reads CASSSSIRNQPQHF. CDR3 bases: TGTGCCAGCAGTTCATCCATTAGGAATCAGCCCCAGCATTTT.

This clone has only a few counts. The rearrangement uses TRBV9 and TRBJ2-7; possible D gene TRBD2, 6 bases. This CDR3 is 14 amino acids long. V was clipped by 5 bases and J by 1 base, with 13 bases between them. Germline CDR1 is SGDLS and CDR2 is YYNGEE. Here the CDR3 reads CASSPGGGSYEQYF. The CDR3 DNA reads TGTGCCAGCAGTCCCGGGGGAGGTTCCTACGAGCAGTACTTC.

The chain recombines TRBV15 with TRBJ1-6; D not resolved. The CDR3 extends over 16 amino acids. V was clipped by 0 bases and J by 7 bases, with 13 bases between them. Germline V gene data show CDR1 as LNHNV and CDR2 as YYDKDF (reference sequence). DNA for the CDR3: TGTGCCACCAGCAGAGATAGAAGGGCGCTGAATTCACCCCTCCACTTT. Amino acids: CATSRDRRALNSPLHF.

The table lists this clone with a count of one. The rearrangement links TRBV6-5 to TRBJ1-1; D may be TRBD1 (6 bases). Trimming shortened V by 5 bases and J by 7 bases, and 11 bases separated the two germline ends. The CDR3 sequence is 12 residues long. Germline CDR1 reads MNHEY; CDR2 reads SVGAGI. The CDR3 DNA sequence: TGTGCCAGCAGTCGGGGGGGCCTTGAAGCTTTCTTT. Its protein product is CASSRGGLEAFF.

The gene calls are TRBV30 and TRBJ1-1; no clear D. Germline V gene sequence: CDR1 GTSNPN, CDR2 SVGIG (reference sequence). The CDR3 spans 12 residues. V was shortened by 3 bases and J by 0 bases, with 5 bases between the two germline ends. Here the CDR3 DNA reads TGTGCCTGGAGCCGCATGAACACTGAAGCTTTCTTT. It encodes CAWSRMNTEAFF.

The chain combines TRBV29-1 with TRBJ1-2, with D perhaps matching TRBD1 (6 bases). V lost 6 bases and J 2 bases, leaving 10 bases between the germline ends. From germline, CDR1 is SQVTM and CDR2 ANQGSEA. The CDR3 consists of 12 residues. The CDR3 spells CSVTTGNYGYTF. The CDR3 nucleotides read TGCAGCGTAACAACAGGGAACTATGGCTACACCTTC.

The chain carries TRBV28 and TRBJ1-1, with a tentative D call TRBD1 (5 bases). The V gene's germline CDR1 is MDHEN and CDR2 SYDVKM. The CDR3 is 16 residues long. The V end was cut by 5 bases, the J end by 1 base, with 17 bases between. In DNA, the CDR3 is TGTGCCAGCAGTCCTCCCTTGACGGGGACGAACACTGAAGCTTTCTTT. As protein: CASSPPLTGTNTEAFF.

This clone was seen only once. The V call is TRBV27, the J call TRBJ1-4, with a possible D match to TRBD1 (5 bases). The CDR3 totals 16 residues. Germline V CDR1 and CDR2: MNHEY, SMNVEV (reference sequence). V lost 5 bases, J lost 4 bases, and 17 bases lay in between. The CDR3: CASSLPAEDINEKLFF. The CDR3, as DNA: TGTGCCAGCAGTCTACCTGCTGAGGACATTAATGAAAAACTGTTTTTT.

This sequence joins TRBV7-9 and TRBJ2-7; D ambiguous. This CDR3 is built from 14 residues. CDR1 and CDR2 (germline): SEHNR, FQNEAQ (reference sequence). V was pared by 4 bases and J by 0 bases, with 10 bases between. CDR3 in amino acids: CASSWKENSYEQYF. CDR3 DNA: TGTGCCAGCAGCTGGAAGGAGAACTCCTACGAGCAGTACTTC. The complete variable domain, with remaining parts taken from reference TRBV7-9 and TRBJ2-7, reads DTGVSQNPRHKITKRGQNVTFRCDPISEHNRLYWYRQTLGQGPEFLTYFQNEAQLEKSRLLSDRFSAERPKGSFSTLEIQRTEQGDSAMYLCASSWKENSYEQYFGPGTRLTVT.

This chain connects TRBV11-2 to TRBJ2-7; no definite D call. CDR1 is SGHAT and CDR2 is FQNNGV in the germline V gene. V dropped 5 bases and J dropped 0 bases, with 8 bases sitting between them. The CDR3 is 13 amino acids. The CDR3 spells CASSPYSSYEQYF. The CDR3, as DNA: TGTGCCAGCAGCCCCTATAGCTCCTACGAGCAGTACTTC. Full variable domain (rest looked up from reference TRBV11-2 and TRBJ2-7): EAGVAQSPRYKIIEKRQSVAFWCNPISGHATLYWYQQILGQGPKLLIQFQNNGVVDDSQLPKDRFSAERLKGVDSTLKIQPAKLEDSAVYLCASSPYSSYEQYFGPGTRLTVT.

This sequence joins TRBV30 and TRBJ2-7, with D uncertain. This CDR3 has 14 amino acids. Germline CDR1 is GTSNPN and CDR2 is SVGIG (reference sequence). V was cut by 1 base and J by 5 bases, with 15 bases left in between. Here the CDR3 reads CAWSASGSRDEQYF. The CDR3 DNA reads as TGTGCCTGGAGTGCCTCAGGCTCTAGGGACGAGCAGTACTTC.

The chain combines TRBV30 with TRBJ2-5; TRBD1 matches at 8 bases. Per the germline V gene, CDR1 is GTSNPN and CDR2 is SVGIG (reference sequence). The CDR3 has 15 residues. Trimming took 2 bases from V and 3 from J; bases not matched to a gene: 8. The CDR3 bases are TGTGCCTGGAGTCCTGGACAGGGTAAAAAAGAGACCCAGTACTTC. It specifies CAWSPGQGKKETQYF.

The rearrangement links TRBV28 to TRBJ2-5, with a possible D match to TRBD2 (5 bases). The CDR3 covers 15 residues. Germline lookup yields CDR1 MDHEN and CDR2 SYDVKM. V lost 5 bases and J 2 bases, leaving 15 bases between the germline ends. The CDR3 protein is CASSREPGLQETQYF. The CDR3 nucleotides read TGTGCCAGCAGTCGTGAGCCGGGGTTACAAGAGACCCAGTACTTC.

This clone was seen just once. V usage is TRBV28 and J usage is TRBJ2-1; TRBD2 matches 10 bases. Per germline, CDR1 MDHEN and CDR2 SYDVKM. After removal of 5 bases from V and 1 base from J, the junction contained 5 bases not matched to a gene. The CDR3 spans 16 residues. Here the CDR3 DNA reads TGTGCCAGCAGTCATAGCGGGAGGATATCCTACAATGAGCAGTTCTTC. This encodes CASSHSGRISYNEQFF.

This clone was found once. The V and J genes are TRBV7-6 and TRBJ2-5; TRBD2 agrees at 11 bases. V was clipped by 5 bases and J by 1 base; unmatched bases: 6. The CDR3 is 16 residues long. The germline V gene has CDR1 SGHVS and CDR2 FNYEAQ. CDR3 DNA: TGTGCCAGCAGCGTCGGGACTAGCGGACTCCAAGAGACCCAGTACTTC. Its translation is CASSVGTSGLQETQYF.

The V and J genes are TRBV19 and TRBJ2-7; D might be TRBD2 (5 bases). The length of the CDR3 is 14 residues. Trimming shortened V by 7 bases and J by 3 bases, and 16 bases separated the two germline ends. Germline V gives CDR1 LNHDA, CDR2 SQIVND (reference sequence). The CDR3 reads CASTPRTGSYEQYF. CDR3 in DNA: TGTGCCAGTACCCCAAGGACGGGAAGCTACGAGCAGTACTTC.

The rearrangement links TRBV5-8 to TRBJ2-3; TRBD1 is a possible D gene (6 bases). With 7 bases removed from V and 2 bases from J, the gap between germline ends came to 23 bases. The CDR3 extends over 17 amino acids. The germline V gene encodes CDR1 SGHTS and CDR2 YDEGEE. The CDR3 loop reads CASEERNGDILTDTQYF. For the CDR3, the DNA is TGTGCCAGCGAGGAGAGGAATGGGGACATACTCACAGATACGCAGTATTTT.

This clone was observed a single time. The gene calls are TRBV9 and TRBJ1-2; a possible D gene is TRBD1 (5 bases). The CDR3 sequence is 13 residues long. The V end was cut by 0 bases, the J end by 8 bases, with 11 bases between. CDR1 is SGDLS, CDR2 YYNGEE, per germline. The CDR3 nucleotides read TGTGCCAGCAGCGTAGATTCAGGGTACGGCTACACCTTC. It specifies CASSVDSGYGYTF.

The gene calls are TRBV4-3 and TRBJ1-4; D is unresolved. Germline values: CDR1 LGHNA, CDR2 YSLEER. CDR3 length: 15 amino acids. V shed 0 bases and J shed 7 bases, with 12 bases lying between them. CDR3 region: CASSQDKGPGEKLFF. DNA for the CDR3: TGCGCCAGCAGCCAAGATAAGGGCCCTGGTGAAAAACTGTTTTTT.

The chain carries TRBV9 and TRBJ2-1; D possibly uses TRBD1 or TRBD2 (5 bases each). CDR3 length: 14 amino acids. Trimming shortened V by 7 bases and J by 4 bases, and 15 bases separated the two germline ends. In germline, CDR1 is SGDLS, CDR2 YYNGEE. The CDR3 DNA sequence: TGTGCCAGCGGGGAGAGGGGCGGTTACAATGAGCAGTTCTTC. Protein: CASGERGGYNEQFF.

The chain is built from TRBV2 and TRBJ1-4; 8 bases line up with TRBD1. In germline, CDR1 is SNHLY, CDR2 FYNNEI. The CDR3 is made up of 13 amino acids. V was clipped by 6 bases and J by 5 bases; unmatched bases: 2. For the CDR3, the DNA is TGTGCCAGCAGACAGGGGGGGAATGAAAAACTGTTTTTT. This codes for CASRQGGNEKLFF.

This chain uses TRBV12-5 with TRBJ2-3, with a weak D call TRBD2 (5 bases). Trimming shortened V by 5 bases and J by 3 bases, and 12 bases separated the two germline ends. From germline, CDR1 is LGHNT and CDR2 FRNRAP. This CDR3 is 14 amino acids long. The CDR3 sequence: CASGLPRGTDTQYF. The CDR3 DNA follows: TGTGCTAGTGGTCTGCCTCGGGGAACAGATACGCAGTATTTT.

The rearrangement links TRBV27 to TRBJ2-5, with D possibly matching TRBD1 (5 bases). V was clipped by 5 bases and J by 2 bases, with 27 bases between them. The CDR3 runs to 19 residues. Germline-derived CDR1 and CDR2 are MNHEY and SMNVEV (reference sequence). CDR3 loop: CASSPVGPLQGWAQETQYF. The CDR3 DNA sequence: TGTGCCAGCAGTCCCGTAGGGCCCCTTCAGGGATGGGCACAAGAGACCCAGTACTTC.

The J gene is TRBJ1-1, the V gene TRBV11-1, with D possibly TRBD1 on 6 matching bases. Germline CDR1 reads SGHAT; CDR2 reads FQDESV (reference sequence). Trimming shortened V by 5 bases and J by 0 bases, and 16 bases separated the two germline ends. The CDR3 has 16 residues. This chain's CDR3 is CASSPQGKGLNTEAFF. The CDR3 DNA reads TGTGCCAGCAGCCCCCAGGGGAAAGGTTTGAACACTGAAGCTTTCTTT.

This clone showed up just once. The rearrangement joins TRBV5-1 to TRBJ1-2, with 7 bases identical to TRBD1. V dropped 0 bases and J dropped 5; count of bases not matched to a gene: 7. In germline, CDR1 is SGHRS, CDR2 YFSETQ. The CDR3 length is 15 residues. The CDR3 region is CASSLGQGSFYGYTF. The CDR3 nucleotides read TGCGCCAGCAGCTTGGGACAGGGTTCTTTTTATGGCTACACCTTC.

This chain uses TRBV4-1 with TRBJ1-2, with 9 bases identical to TRBD1. The V gene's germline CDR1 is MGHRA and CDR2 YSYEKL. V dropped 4 bases and J dropped 3; count of bases not matched to a gene: 6. CDR3 length: 15 amino acids. This chain's CDR3 is CASSPRTGVDYGYTF. In nucleotides, the CDR3 is TGCGCCAGCAGCCCCAGGACAGGGGTCGACTATGGCTACACCTTC.

This clone is a singleton in its sample. The V gene is TRBV10-3, the J gene TRBJ1-5, with 7 bases lining up with TRBD1. The junction had 8 bases not matched to a gene; V was cut back by 0 bases and J by 6 bases. Germline V gives CDR1 ENHRY, CDR2 SYGVKD. The CDR3 loop spans 16 amino acids. CDR3 amino acids: CAISESHYRGGQPQHF. CDR3 DNA: TGTGCCATCAGTGAGTCCCATTACAGGGGTGGTCAGCCCCAGCATTTT.

The V and J genes are TRBV5-6 and TRBJ2-5; the D gene could be TRBD1 or TRBD2 (6 bases each). Trimming took 0 bases from V and 5 from J, leaving 11 bases between them. Germline V gives CDR1 SGHDT, CDR2 YYEEEE. There are 14 residues in the CDR3. CDR3 region: CASSLGRGLETQYF. The CDR3 DNA reads TGTGCCAGCAGCTTGGGACGGGGGCTGGAGACCCAGTACTTC.

The CDR3 sequence is CASSQTDRDTEAFF. As DNA, the CDR3 is TGTGCCAGCAGCCAGACAGACCGGGACACTGAAGCTTTCTTT. The chain combines TRBV7-8 with TRBJ1-1, with a tentative D call TRBD1 (5 bases). This CDR3 comprises 14 residues. CDR1 is SGHVS and CDR2 is FQNEAQ in the germline V gene. Deletions cut 5 bases from V and 3 bases from J, with 13 bases between. Full variable domain (rest looked up from reference TRBV7-8 and TRBJ1-1): GAGVSQSPRYKVAKRGQDVALRCDPISGHVSLFWYQQALGQGPEFLTYFQNEAQLDKSGLPSDRFFAERPEGSVSTLKIQRTQQEDSAVYLCASSQTDRDTEAFFGQGTRLTVV.

The CDR3 protein is CASSPFGQEDNTEAFF. In nucleotides, the CDR3 is TGTGCCAGCAGCCCCTTCGGACAGGAGGATAACACTGAAGCTTTCTTT. The V gene is TRBV9, the J gene TRBJ1-1; 7 nucleotides line up with TRBD1. V shed 4 bases, J shed 2 bases, and the junction held 11 bases outside the gene matches. CDR3 size: 16 residues. Germline CDR1 and CDR2: SGDLS and YYNGEE.

The chain is built from TRBV9 and TRBJ2-3; a weak D match, TRBD2 (6 bases). CDR3 size: 15 residues. Germline V gives CDR1 SGDLS, CDR2 YYNGEE. V was pared by 0 bases and J by 2 bases, with 10 bases between. CDR3 coding DNA: TGTGCCAGCAGCGTAGAGGGACTTATCACAGATACGCAGTATTTT. It specifies CASSVEGLITDTQYF. Complete variable domain (other parts from reference TRBV9 and TRBJ2-3): DSGVTQTPKHLITATGQRVTLRCSPRSGDLSVYWYQQSLDQGLQFLIQYYNGEERAKGNILERFSAQQFPDLHSELNLSSLELGDSALYFCASSVEGLITDTQYFGPGTRLTVL.